These 32 T cell receptor beta chains originate from one sample sequenced in a study of blood T cell repertoires in COVID-19. Using immunoSEQ multiplex PCR, the repertoire was profiled, and TCRdb retains in-frame clones only, with some absent. The sample shows around 70,000 clones, about 84% of them seen only once. Sequencing used peripheral blood. All receptors derive from a human donor in a cohort sampled during active COVID-19.

The chain is built from TRBV12-3 or TRBV12-4 and TRBJ2-7; no reliable D call. V was cut by 4 bases and J by 4 bases, with 5 bases left in between. The length of the CDR3 is 11 residues. The CDR3 coding sequence is TGTGCCAGCAGTTCGGGTTACGAGCAGTACTTC. Residues: CASSSGYEQYF.

The chain joins TRBV7-6 to TRBJ2-5; 7 bases are a match to TRBD2. CDR1 and CDR2 (germline): SGHVS, FNYEAQ. This CDR3 has 13 amino acids. V dropped 7 bases and J dropped 5; count of bases not matched to a gene: 7. In DNA, the CDR3 is TGTGCCAGCACCCGGGGAGGGCGGGAGACCCAGTACTTC. Amino acid sequence: CASTRGGRETQYF.

This clone occurred a few times. This chain connects TRBV2 to TRBJ2-7, with 8 bases that match TRBD1. The V and J ends lost 9 bases and 6 bases, in that order; junction bases with no gene match: 7. This CDR3 comprises 12 residues. CDR1 and CDR2 from the germline V gene are SNHLY and FYNNEI. The chain's CDR3 is CASSGTGGEQYF. CDR3 DNA: TGTGCCAGTTCCGGGACAGGTGGCGAGCAGTACTTC.

The chain joins TRBV9 to TRBJ2-1; D unclear. V was shortened by 4 bases and J by 5 bases, with 7 bases between the two germline ends. CDR1 SGDLS and CDR2 YYNGEE come from the germline V gene. The CDR3 spans 12 residues. In DNA, the CDR3 is TGTGCCAGCAGCAAAGCAAACAATGAGCAGTTCTTC. Translated: CASSKANNEQFF.

V and J are TRBV18 and TRBJ1-3; 7 bases fit TRBD1. CDR1 is KGHSH and CDR2 is LQKENI in the germline V gene. The V and J ends lost 6 bases and 7 bases, in that order; junction bases with no gene match: 21. The CDR3 is made up of 18 amino acids. The CDR3 nucleotides are TGTGCCAGCTCCCCGGACAGGCGCTGGTATCGGGAAAGGAACACCATATATTTT. This translates into CASSPDRRWYRERNTIYF.

The rearrangement joins TRBV4-3 to TRBJ2-7; the match to TRBD2 covers 11 bases. The CDR3 has 20 residues. The V gene's germline CDR1 is LGHNA and CDR2 YSLEER. The trim removed 1 base at V and 0 bases at J, leaving 14 bases unmatched. The CDR3, as DNA: TGCGCCAGCAGCCAAGTATGGCTAGCGGGAGGTATTATTAGCTCCTACGAGCAGTACTTC. Its protein product is CASSQVWLAGGIISSYEQYF.

This chain joins TRBV5-1 and TRBJ2-7; 8 nucleotides agree with TRBD2. The germline gives CDR1 SGHRS, CDR2 YFSETQ. J was trimmed by 2 bases and V by 0 bases; bases with no gene match: 7. CDR3 length: 16 amino acids. The CDR3 reads CASSLAWTSQTYEQYF. The DNA for the CDR3 is TGCGCCAGCAGCTTGGCCTGGACTAGCCAAACCTACGAGCAGTACTTC.

The chain links TRBV18 to TRBJ2-5; 9 bases line up with TRBD2. J lost 4 bases, V lost 3 bases, and 3 bases had no gene match. Germline lookup yields CDR1 KGHSH and CDR2 LQKENI. The CDR3 totals 14 residues. The CDR3 reads CASSPSGSSETQYF. The CDR3 coding sequence is TGTGCCAGCTCACCTAGCGGGAGTTCAGAGACCCAGTACTTC.

The V and J genes are TRBV30 and TRBJ2-7; no reliable D call. Germline assignment: CDR1 GTSNPN and CDR2 SVGIG (reference sequence). The V and J ends lost 1 base and 4 bases respectively, with 5 bases between them. The length of the CDR3 is 11 residues. In DNA, the CDR3 is TGTGCCTGGAGTGACCAGTACGAGCAGTACTTC. Its translation is CAWSDQYEQYF.

This clone was found a few times. This chain uses TRBV5-6 with TRBJ2-1; possibly TRBD2 for D (6 bases). Germline V gene data show CDR1 as SGHDT and CDR2 as YYEEEE. The V gene lost 4 bases and the J gene lost 8 bases, with 19 bases spanning the gap. The CDR3 totals 15 residues. As DNA, the CDR3 is TGTGCCAGCAGCCCCTTACTAGCCCCGGGCCATGAGCAGTTCTTC. Amino acid sequence: CASSPLLAPGHEQFF.

The chain joins TRBV4-3 to TRBJ1-3; D might be TRBD1 (5 bases). The CDR3 contains 17 residues. With 1 base removed from V and 0 bases from J, the gap between germline ends came to 13 bases. Germline V gene sequence: CDR1 LGHNA, CDR2 YSLEER. The CDR3 coding sequence is TGCGCCAGCAGCCAAGTTACAGGCAGCTACTCTGGAAACACCATATATTTT. Its translation is CASSQVTGSYSGNTIYF.

The genes are TRBV19 and TRBJ1-5; TRBD1 matches at 8 bases. Germline trimming cut 5 bases from V and 3 bases from J; bases unmatched to any gene: 9. CDR3 size: 16 residues. Germline loops: CDR1 LNHDA, CDR2 SQIVND (reference sequence). The CDR3 region has the DNA TGTGCCAGTAGTCCCAGGACAGGGATGATCAATCAGCCCCAGCATTTT. Residues: CASSPRTGMINQPQHF.

The rearrangement joins TRBV30 to TRBJ1-3; 8 bases align to TRBD1. CDR1 GTSNPN and CDR2 SVGIG come from the germline V gene (reference sequence). Losses at the gene ends were 2 bases for V and 4 bases for J; bases not matched to a gene: 10. This CDR3 is built from 16 residues. Here the CDR3 DNA reads TGTGCCTGGAGTCTTCCTTCAGGGGGCATAGGAAACACCATATATTTT. Encoded protein: CAWSLPSGGIGNTIYF.

The J gene is TRBJ2-5, the V gene TRBV7-9; D not resolved. The ends were cut back, 8 bases at V and 4 bases at J, with 8 bases in the middle. CDR3 size: 11 residues. Looked up from germline, CDR1 is SEHNR and CDR2 is FQNEAQ (reference sequence). CDR3 coding DNA: TGTGCCAGCGGAGTTTCAGAGACCCAGTACTTC. This encodes CASGVSETQYF.

V and J are TRBV12-1 and TRBJ2-7; no DNA check was done on the table's D call, TRBD2. TRBV12-1 is a listed pseudogene. The CDR3 totals 15 residues. The CDR3 is CASGPASGVAYEQYF. For the CDR3, the DNA is TGTGCCAGCGGGCCGGCTAGCGGGGTCGCCTACGAGCAGTACTTC.

J is TRBJ2-7 and V is TRBV5-6, with TRBD1 matching 10 bases. Trimming at V came to 4 bases and at J to 3 bases, leaving 4 bases not matched to a gene. The length of the CDR3 is 14 residues. The germline CDR1 and CDR2 sequences are SGHDT and YYEEEE. This chain's CDR3 is CASSQDRGLYEQYF. Here the CDR3 DNA reads TGTGCCAGCAGCCAAGACAGGGGGCTCTACGAGCAGTACTTC.

V gene TRBV11-2 combines with J gene TRBJ2-7; 9 positions match TRBD1. This CDR3 has 15 residues. Germline V lookup: CDR1 SGHAT, CDR2 FQNNGV. Trimming took 3 bases from V and 3 from J; bases not matched to a gene: 6. This CDR3 is CASSLRTGGNYEQYF. In DNA, the CDR3 is TGTGCCAGCAGCTTGAGAACAGGGGGCAACTACGAGCAGTACTTC.

The chain has TRBV9 and TRBJ2-3, with D hard to call. V lost 5 bases and J 4 bases, leaving 11 bases between the germline ends. The CDR3 consists of 13 residues. In germline, CDR1 is SGDLS, CDR2 YYNGEE. The CDR3 reads CASRLSSADTQYF. DNA for the CDR3: TGTGCCAGCAGACTCTCGAGCGCAGATACGCAGTATTTT.

This clone was seen only a few times. The J gene is TRBJ2-6, the V gene TRBV6-1; 11 bases are shared with TRBD1. V lost 4 bases and J lost 4; bases outside the gene matches: 9. Germline CDR1 MNHNS, CDR2 SASEGT. This CDR3 is built from 18 residues. DNA of the CDR3: TGTGCCAGCAGTGGGCACGGACAGGGGGCGTCGGGGGCCAACGTCCTGACTTTC. It encodes CASSGHGQGASGANVLTF.

The V call is TRBV12-1, the J call TRBJ2-7; the table's D gene call, TRBD1, was not cross checked with the DNA. TRBV12-1 is shown as a pseudogene. This CDR3 region has 14 residues. CDR3 region: CASSFPGQFYEQYF. Written as DNA, the CDR3 is TGTGCCAGCAGCTTCCCGGGACAATTCTACGAGCAGTACTTC.

The chain links TRBV15 to TRBJ1-4; 7 bases agree with TRBD1. The CDR3 spans 15 residues. Trimming removed 0 bases from V and 8 bases from J; junction bases left unmatched: 6. Germline V gives CDR1 LNHNV, CDR2 YYDKDF (reference sequence). This CDR3 reads CATSRDRRGHEKLFF. In DNA, the CDR3 is TGTGCCACCAGCAGAGATCGTAGGGGGCACGAAAAACTGTTTTTT.

The rearrangement uses TRBV5-1 and TRBJ2-1; the match to TRBD2 covers 7 bases. CDR1 is SGHRS, CDR2 YFSETQ, per germline. This CDR3 spans 15 amino acids. Unmatched junction bases numbered 10, after V lost 7 bases and J lost 3 bases. The DNA for the CDR3 is TGCGCCAGCTTAGATCCCGCGGGAGACTACAATGAGCAGTTCTTC. This codes for CASLDPAGDYNEQFF.

The chain carries TRBV4-2 and TRBJ2-2; TRBD2 matches 10 bases. The CDR3 runs to 16 residues. In germline, CDR1 is LGHNA, CDR2 YNFKEQ. With 5 bases clipped from V and 1 base from J, the junction kept 4 bases outside the gene matches. The CDR3 bases are TGTGCCAGCAGCTCCCGGACTAGCGGGAACACCGGGGAGCTGTTTTTT. Translation: CASSSRTSGNTGELFF.

The chain links TRBV4-2 to TRBJ2-3; D is ambiguous. The CDR3 is 17 amino acids. Trimming stripped 1 base from V and 1 base from J, with 15 bases between. Germline assignment: CDR1 LGHNA and CDR2 YNFKEQ. The CDR3 protein is CASSQGVGFLRTDTQYF. In DNA, the CDR3 is TGTGCCAGCAGCCAAGGTGTCGGGTTCCTTCGCACAGATACGCAGTATTTT.

This clone showed up just once. This rearrangement joins TRBV7-9 to TRBJ2-5, with a tentative D call TRBD2 (6 bases). V lost 0 bases and J 5 bases, leaving 7 bases between the germline ends. This CDR3 spans 13 amino acids. Germline V gene lookup returns CDR1 SEHNR and CDR2 FQNEAQ (reference sequence). The CDR3 DNA follows: TGTGCCAGCAGCTTAGCTGGGGGGGAGACCCAGTACTTC. Protein product: CASSLAGGETQYF.

This chain links TRBV6-1 with TRBJ1-2, with TRBD1 matching over 7 bases. The ends lost 1 base at V and 5 bases at J; junction bases unmatched: 10. From germline, CDR1 is MNHNS and CDR2 SASEGT. The CDR3 length is 16 residues. DNA of the CDR3: TGTGCCAGCAGTGAAGGAGGGCAAGGGGGCGTTTATGGCTACACCTTC. The encoded protein is CASSEGGQGGVYGYTF.

The J gene is TRBJ2-7, the V gene TRBV11-2; D is unclear. V was shortened by 0 bases and J by 0 bases, with 6 bases between the two germline ends. The V gene's germline CDR1 is SGHAT and CDR2 FQNNGV. The CDR3 spans 14 residues. CDR3 loop: CASSLERNSYEQYF. CDR3 coding DNA: TGTGCCAGCAGCTTAGAGCGAAACTCCTACGAGCAGTACTTC.

The chain has TRBV9 and TRBJ2-1; 8 bases align to TRBD2. V dropped 4 bases and J dropped 1; count of bases not matched to a gene: 4. The CDR3 contains 15 residues. Germline CDR1 is SGDLS and CDR2 is YYNGEE. CDR3 amino acids: CASSKAGESYNEQFF. The CDR3 DNA follows: TGTGCCAGCAGCAAAGCGGGAGAGTCCTACAATGAGCAGTTCTTC.

This clone is a singleton in its sample. The V gene is TRBV6-2 or TRBV6-3, the J gene TRBJ1-5, with a tentative D call TRBD1 (5 bases). Trimming stripped 2 bases from V and 3 bases from J, with 17 bases between. This CDR3 is built from 17 residues. Germline V gives CDR1 MNHEY, CDR2 SVGEGT. This CDR3 reads CASSYLGVAGLNQPQHF. CDR3 DNA sequence: TGTGCCAGCAGTTACCTGGGGGTGGCGGGACTCAATCAGCCCCAGCATTTT.

The DNA for the CDR3 is TGTGCCTGGAAATCTCGTTACTCTGGAAACACCATATATTTT. It is translated as CAWKSRYSGNTIYF. The gene calls are TRBV30 and TRBJ1-3; D call uncertain. Trimming shortened V by 4 bases and J by 0 bases, and 10 bases separated the two germline ends. The CDR3 runs 14 residues. Germline lookup yields CDR1 GTSNPN and CDR2 SVGIG (reference sequence). The whole variable domain, remainder taken from reference TRBV30 and TRBJ1-3, is SQTIHQWPATLVQPVGSPLSLECTVEGTSNPNLYWYRQAAGRGLQLLFYSVGIGQISSEVPQNLSASRPQDRQFILSSKKLLLSDSGFYLCAWKSRYSGNTIYFGEGSWLTVV.

J is TRBJ2-7 and V is TRBV25-1; a weak D match, TRBD1 (6 bases). CDR3 length: 15 residues. In germline, CDR1 is MGHDK, CDR2 SYGVNS. Between the trimmed V and J ends, which lost 8 bases and 3 bases, there was a span of 20 bases. The CDR3 spells CASQPSDRWNYEQYF. CDR3 DNA: TGTGCCAGCCAGCCCTCGGACAGATGGAACTACGAGCAGTACTTC.

The gene calls are TRBV7-2 and TRBJ2-2; D is ambiguous. CDR3 size: 17 residues. V was pared by 4 bases and J by 0 bases, with 15 bases between. Germline CDR1 and CDR2: SGHTA and FQGNSA. The CDR3 reads CASSSLLEDTNTGELFF. In DNA form, the CDR3 reads TGTGCCAGCAGCTCACTTTTAGAAGATACGAACACCGGGGAGCTGTTTTTT.